What follows describes a single TCR beta chain. This sample stems from a study of blood T cell repertoires in COVID-19. Clones were read by immunoSEQ multiplex PCR, and TCRdb kept only the in-frame ones, dropping some. The repertoire holds 150,000 to 200,000 clones, with roughly four fifths as singletons. This CDR3 comprises 18 residues. Per the germline V gene, CDR1 is LNHDA and CDR2 is SQIVND (reference sequence). With V trimmed by 7 bases and J by 1 base, 17 bases remained unmatched. Sequenced input: peripheral blood. The sequence was obtained from a man in his 70s who had recovered from COVID-19. The genes are TRBV19 and TRBJ1-1; TRBD1 agrees at 8 bases. The CDR3 nucleotides read TGTGCCAGTATCCCCCAGGGGGCTTCTTTTCACTCGAACACTGAAGCTTTCTTT. It translates to CASIPQGASFHSNTEAFF.